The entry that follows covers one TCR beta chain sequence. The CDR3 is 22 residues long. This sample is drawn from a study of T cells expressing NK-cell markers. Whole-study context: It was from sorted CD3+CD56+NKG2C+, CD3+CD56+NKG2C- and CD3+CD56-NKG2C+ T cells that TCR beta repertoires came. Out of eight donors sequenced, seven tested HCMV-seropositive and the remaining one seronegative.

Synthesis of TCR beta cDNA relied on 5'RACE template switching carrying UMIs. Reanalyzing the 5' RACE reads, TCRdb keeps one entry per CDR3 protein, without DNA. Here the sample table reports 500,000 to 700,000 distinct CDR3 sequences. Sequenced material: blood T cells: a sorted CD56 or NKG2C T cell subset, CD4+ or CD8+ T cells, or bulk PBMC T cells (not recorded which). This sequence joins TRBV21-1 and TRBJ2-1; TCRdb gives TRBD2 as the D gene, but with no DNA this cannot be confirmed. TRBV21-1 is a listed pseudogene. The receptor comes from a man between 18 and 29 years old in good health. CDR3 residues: CASSKARGGRGLAGIGYNEQFF.